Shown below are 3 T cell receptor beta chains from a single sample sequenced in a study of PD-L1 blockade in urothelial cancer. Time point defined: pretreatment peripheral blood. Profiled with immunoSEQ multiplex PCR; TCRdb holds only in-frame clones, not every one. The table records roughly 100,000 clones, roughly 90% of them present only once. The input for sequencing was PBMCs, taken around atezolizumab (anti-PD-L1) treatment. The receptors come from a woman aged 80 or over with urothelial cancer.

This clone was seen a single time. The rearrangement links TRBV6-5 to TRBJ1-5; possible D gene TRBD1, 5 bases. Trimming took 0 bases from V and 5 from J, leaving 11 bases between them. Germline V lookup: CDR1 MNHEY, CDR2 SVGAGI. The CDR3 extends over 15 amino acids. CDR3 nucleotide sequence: TGTGCCAGCAGTTACTCGCCGGGGGAGGATCAGCCCCAGCATTTT. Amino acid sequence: CASSYSPGEDQPQHF.

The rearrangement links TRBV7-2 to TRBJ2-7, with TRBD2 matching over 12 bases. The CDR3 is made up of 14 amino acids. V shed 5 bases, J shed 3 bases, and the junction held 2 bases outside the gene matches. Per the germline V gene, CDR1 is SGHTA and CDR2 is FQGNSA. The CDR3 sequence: CASSRLAGVYEQYF. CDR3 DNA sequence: TGTGCCAGCAGCCGACTAGCGGGAGTCTACGAGCAGTACTTC.

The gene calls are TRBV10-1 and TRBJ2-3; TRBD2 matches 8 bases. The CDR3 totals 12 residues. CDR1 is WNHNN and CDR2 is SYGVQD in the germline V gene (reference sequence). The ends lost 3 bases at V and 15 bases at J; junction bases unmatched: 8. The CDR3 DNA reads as TGCGCCAGCAGTGAAGTTAGCGGGAAACGTTATTTT. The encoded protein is CASSEVSGKRYF.